A selection of T cell receptor beta chains follows, all from one sample in a study of cytomegalovirus exposure and HLA in healthy donors. Profiled with immunoSEQ multiplex PCR; TCRdb holds only in-frame clones, not every one. This table has under 200,000 clones, around four fifths appearing once. Source material: PBMCs. All receptors come from a man between 18 and 29 years old in good health and CMV-seronegative. CDR3s include the opening cysteine and the closing phenylalanine or tryptophan. The D gene is left open where the match is weak. A row's size may be missing; if present it is once, few, many or a size class.

J gene,V gene,clone size,D gene,CDR3 DNA,CDR3 protein
TRBJ2-1,TRBV5-1,NA,NA,TGCGCCAGCAGCTTGGAATGGGGGGATGAGCAGTTCTTC,CASSLEWGDEQFF
TRBJ2-7,TRBV5-1,NA,TRBD1,TGCGCCAGCAACAACCGGGACAGTAATTCCTACGAGCAGTACTTC,CASNNRDSNSYEQYF
TRBJ1-6,TRBV28,NA,NA,TGTGCCAGCAGCCGCGTCGAGGATTCACCCCTCCACTTT,CASSRVEDSPLHF
TRBJ2-5,TRBV5-1,NA,NA,TGCGCCAGCAGCTCCGCGGGTGGGTACGAGACCCAGTACTTC,CASSSAGGYETQYF
TRBJ2-2,TRBV2,NA,NA,TGTGCCAGCATAAAGGACAGAATTAACACCGGGGAGCTGTTTTTT,CASIKDRINTGELFF
TRBJ2-3,TRBV28,NA,TRBD2,TGTGCCAGCAGTTTAGCGGGAGGGGCGGGCACAGATACGCAGTATTTT,CASSLAGGAGTDTQYF
TRBJ2-7,TRBV7-6,NA,TRBD2,TGCGCCAGCAGCTTAGTGACTAGCGACTACGAGCAGTACTTC,CASSLVTSDYEQYF
TRBJ2-7,TRBV18,NA,NA,TGTGCCAGCTCACCCGGAGGGCCTCCCAGAAAATACGAGCAGTACTTC,CASSPGGPPRKYEQYF
TRBJ1-1,TRBV6-1,NA,NA,TGTGCCAGCAGTGAAAGTTCCGGGGAAGCTTTCTTT,CASSESSGEAFF
TRBJ2-5,TRBV28,NA,TRBD2,TGTGCCAGCAGCCGCACCGGGACTAGCGGAAACCAAGAGACCCAGTACTTC,CASSRTGTSGNQETQYF
TRBJ1-1,TRBV7-9,once,TRBD1,TGTGCCAGCAGCTGGCCGGGACAGGAAGGGCTAAGGAACACTGAAGCTTTCTTT,CASSWPGQEGLRNTEAFF
TRBJ1-2,TRBV9,NA,NA,TGTGCCAGCAGCGTAGTGTCGGAGGGCTCCTATGGCTACACCTTC,CASSVVSEGSYGYTF
TRBJ1-1,TRBV30,NA,NA,TGTGCCTGGATGGGGGGAGTTTTCACAACTGAAGCTTTCTTT,CAWMGGVFTTEAFF
TRBJ2-1,TRBV6-5,NA,NA,TGTGCCAGCACCAAACTCGGGAGCGCCTACAATGAGCAGTTCTTC,CASTKLGSAYNEQFF
TRBJ2-7,TRBV5-4,once,NA,TGTGCCAGCGGGGGGTCTGGTGTGGGTGGGTTGAACGAGCAGTACTTC,CASGGSGVGGLNEQYF
TRBJ2-7,TRBV6-5,NA,NA,TGTGCCAGCAGAAGACTAGGTCTTACCTCCTACGAGCAGTACTTC,CASRRLGLTSYEQYF
TRBJ2-7,TRBV10-3,NA,TRBD2,TGTGCCATCAGACTAGCGGAGAGCTCCTACGAGCAGTACTTC,CAIRLAESSYEQYF
TRBJ2-4,TRBV6-5,once,TRBD1,TGTGCCAGCAGCCTCACAGGGGTGGGAAACATTCAGTACTTC,CASSLTGVGNIQYF
TRBJ1-6,TRBV30,few,NA,TGTGCCTGGAGCCCACGGGGGAATTCACCCCTCCACTTT,CAWSPRGNSPLHF
TRBJ1-1,TRBV27,few,NA,TGTGCCAGCAGCGATCAGGGGTACACTGAAGCTTTCTTT,CASSDQGYTEAFF
TRBJ2-7,TRBV4-1,NA,NA,TGCGCCAGCAGCCAGACTCCCGGGACTTCCTACGAGCAGTACTTC,CASSQTPGTSYEQYF
TRBJ2-2,TRBV7-9,once,TRBD2,TGTGCCAGCATCAAAGCGGGAGGAAACACCGGGGAGCTGTTTTTT,CASIKAGGNTGELFF
TRBJ2-1,TRBV7-3,NA,TRBD2,TGTGCCAGCAGCTTCGGCGCGGGAGGGTACTACAATGAGCAGTTCTTC,CASSFGAGGYYNEQFF
TRBJ2-3,TRBV6-5,NA,TRBD2,TGTGCCAGCAGTTTTCGACTAGCGGGCACAGATACGCAGTATTTT,CASSFRLAGTDTQYF
TRBJ2-7,TRBV7-9,NA,NA,TGTGCCAGCAGCCCCTTAGCGGCTCGGGACGAGCAGTACTTC,CASSPLAARDEQYF
TRBJ2-7,TRBV5-1,NA,TRBD2,TGCGCCAGCAGCCCCTACCCCGGGGGGGCGCGTTACGAGCAGTACTTC,CASSPYPGGARYEQYF
TRBJ2-7,TRBV5-4,NA,NA,TGTGCCAGCAGCCCCCCCGGGGGACAGCTAGGCTACGAGCAGTACTTC,CASSPPGGQLGYEQYF
TRBJ2-2,TRBV19,NA,TRBD2,TGTGCCAGTAGTATCCGGTCTAGCGGGAGGGAGAACACCGGGGAGCTGTTTTTT,CASSIRSSGRENTGELFF
TRBJ1-1,TRBV11-1,few,NA,TGTGCCAGCAGCTCCGTGGCGTCAGGTATTACTGAAGCTTTCTTT,CASSSVASGITEAFF
TRBJ1-2,TRBV27,NA,TRBD1,TGTGCCAGCAGTTTCCGGACAGGGGGTTCCTATGGCTACACCTTC,CASSFRTGGSYGYTF
TRBJ2-7,TRBV13,NA,NA,TGTGCCAGCAGCGCTCGCGGGGAGCAGTACTTC,CASSARGEQYF
TRBJ1-2,TRBV5-4,NA,TRBD1,TGTGCCAGCAGCCCCGGGACAGGGAATGGCTACACCTTC,CASSPGTGNGYTF
TRBJ2-1,TRBV30,NA,NA,TGTGCCTGGAGTGCCGGGGGGCATGAGCAGTTCTTC,CAWSAGGHEQFF
TRBJ2-5,TRBV2,NA,TRBD2,TGTGCCAGCAGTGAGGCGGGGGGGAACCGCCAGCAGACCCAGTACTTC,CASSEAGGNRQQTQYF
TRBJ2-3,TRBV5-1,NA,TRBD1,TGCGCCAGCAGCCCTTCCGACAGGGAAACAGATACGCAGTATTTT,CASSPSDRETDTQYF
TRBJ2-1,TRBV7-9,NA,TRBD2,TGTGCCAGCAGCCCCAGGTTAACTAGCGGCCCTTACAATGAGCAGTTCTTC,CASSPRLTSGPYNEQFF
TRBJ2-2,TRBV18,NA,TRBD2,TGTGCCAGCTCACCAGCCAGCGGGGGGGCCTACGGGGAGCTGTTTTTT,CASSPASGGAYGELFF
TRBJ1-2,TRBV9,NA,TRBD1,TGTGCCAGCAGCGCCCGGACAGGGTGGAGCTATGGCTACACCTTC,CASSARTGWSYGYTF
TRBJ2-4,TRBV11-1,NA,NA,TGTGCCAGCAGCTTGGAGGTGACCAAAAACATTCAGTACTTC,CASSLEVTKNIQYF
TRBJ1-4,TRBV6-5,NA,TRBD1,TGTGCCAGCAGCGACAGGGGAGGCTTTAATGAAAAACTGTTTTTT,CASSDRGGFNEKLFF
TRBJ2-7,TRBV7-5,NA,NA,TGTGTCAGAAGCTTAGGTGGTTTTCTAGCGGGTATATCCTACGAGCAGTACTTC,CVRSLGGFLAGISYEQYF
TRBJ1-2,TRBV7-8,few,TRBD1,TGTGCCAGCAGCGCTGCGGGACAGGGGTATGGCTACACCTTC,CASSAAGQGYGYTF